This T cell receptor (beta chain) appears in the sequencing data of a study of cytotoxic CD8 clonotypes in ibrutinib-treated CLL. This clone is labeled as medium-sized. The CDR3 runs 14 residues. The V end was cut by 5 bases, the J end by 4 bases, with 15 bases between. Germline-derived CDR1 and CDR2 are MNHEY and SMNVEV (reference sequence). Repertoires were generated with immunoSEQ multiplex PCR, while TCRdb's copy carries only in-frame clones and drops some. The repertoire consists of hundreds of thousands of clones, with 65% to 80% occurring once and the leading ten covering over 5.5%. The clonotype was recovered from a human donor with chronic lymphocytic leukemia. V is TRBV27 and J is TRBJ2-7; possible D gene TRBD1, 6 bases. Specimen: PBMCs, collected after 12 months of ibrutinib treatment. For the CDR3, the DNA is TGTGCCAGCAGTATTTGGGGGCGCGGGTACGAGCAGTACTTC. Protein: CASSIWGRGYEQYF.